This T cell receptor beta chain was observed in a study of a mutant IDH1 vaccine in newly diagnosed glioma. The overall study: Beforehand, treatment had been radiotherapy, temozolomide, or both; the majority received both. Findings and caveats of the study: Induction of immune responses by the vaccine occurred in just under 95% of patients.

Indicated time point: baseline, week 1 (first vaccination visit). Treatment indicated: pre-vaccination baseline after standard-of-care therapy. Donor diagnoses consisted of new WHO grade 3 or 4 IDH1-mutant, ATRX-lost astrocytomas. The count of this clone is one. Its target is unknown. The germline gives CDR1 MNHNS, CDR2 SASEGT. This CDR3 region has 16 residues. The V end was cut by 2 bases, the J end by 4 bases, with 18 bases between. The data were produced by immunoSEQ multiplex PCR, yet TCRdb's version contains in-frame clones alone and is incomplete. The sample contains roughly 70,000 clones, 83% of which appear only once.

Sequencing used peripheral blood mononuclear cells (PBMCs), obtained from a glioma patient treated with radiotherapy, temozolomide or both. The sequence was obtained from a woman aged 18-29 years with glioma. Some clones in this sample may be carry-over from other donors' samples. The chain employs TRBV6-1 and TRBJ2-7; D gene uncertain. This CDR3 reads CASSELAATPIYEQYF. CDR3 sequence (DNA): TGTGCCAGCAGTGAACTGGCAGCCACTCCTATTTACGAGCAGTACTTC.